This T cell receptor beta chain is from a study of regulatory T cells in long-lasting Graves disease. Trimming took off 2 bases at V and 2 bases at J, with 13 bases between the two ends. The V gene's germline CDR1 is MNHNS and CDR2 SASEGT. The length of the CDR3 is 16 residues. The time point denotes: newly diagnosed GD, antithyroid drugs for less than 3 months. PBMCs provided the RNA from which the TCR library was made. To make TCR beta libraries, researchers used iRepertoire HTBI primers and Arm-PCR of CDR3 regions. TCRdb reprocessed the multiplex PCR reads with MiXCR, giving one entry per CDR3 protein. The sample consists of 400,000 to 500,000 distinct CDR3 sequences, more than 12% of them appearing once. These data also featured in a second study, about T cells in Graves' hyperthyroidism and ophthalmopathy.

This TCR came from a woman aged 25-40 years with Graves disease. The sample in question was peripheral blood mononuclear cells (PBMCs), obtained at new diagnosis, from a patient treated with antithyroid drugs. The chain is built from TRBV6-1 and TRBJ1-5; D possibly corresponds to TRBD1 (5 bases). The CDR3 loop reads CASSEYLGARNQPQHF. CDR3 in DNA: TGTGCCAGCAGTGAATATTTAGGGGCCCGCAATCAGCCCCAGCATTTT.